These 3 T cell receptor beta chains share one sample of origin, sequenced in a study of cytomegalovirus exposure and HLA in healthy donors. Method: immunoSEQ multiplex PCR; TCRdb's copy keeps in-frame clones and lacks some. The data contain under 200,000 clones, roughly 80% of them singletons. The sample comprised PBMCs. These receptors were taken from a man between 18 and 29 years old in good health and CMV-seropositive.

This clone came up a few times. This rearrangement joins TRBV4-2 to TRBJ2-7; TRBD2 agrees at 12 bases. This CDR3 contains 18 residues. Per germline, CDR1 LGHNA and CDR2 YNFKEQ. V lost 4 bases, J lost 3 bases, and 13 bases stayed unmatched. CDR3 DNA: TGTGCCAGCAGCCGCCTAGCGACTAGCGGGAGTGAGGACTACGAGCAGTACTTC. This gives the protein CASSRLATSGSEDYEQYF.

This chain connects TRBV23-1 to TRBJ2-5, with 11 bases matching TRBD1. TRBV23-1 is known as an ORF, though its function is uncertain. The CDR3 runs to 16 residues. Losses at the gene ends were 9 bases for V and 3 bases for J; bases not matched to a gene: 12. The CDR3 coding sequence is TGCGCCAGACGGGCGGACAGGGGGCTAGGAGAAGAGACCCAGTACTTC. Its protein is CARRADRGLGEETQYF.

The chain employs TRBV11-3 and TRBJ2-7; 8 nucleotides align to TRBD1. The CDR3 runs to 15 residues. Germline loops: CDR1 SGHNT, CDR2 YENEEA. V gave up 5 bases and J gave up 2 bases; unmatched junction bases: 8. Here the CDR3 DNA reads TGTGCCAGCAGCCGAGGGGCAGGGGGCACCTACGAGCAGTACTTC. Translation: CASSRGAGGTYEQYF.